Below, 25 T cell receptor beta chains from the same sample are listed, as sequenced in a study of blood T cell repertoires in COVID-19. TCRdb's copy holds only in-frame clones and misses some; the assay was immunoSEQ multiplex PCR. The sample has 60,000 or so clones; around four fifths are singletons. Sample: peripheral blood. Source of these receptors: a man in his sixties with acute or convalescent COVID-19.

J is TRBJ2-3 and V is TRBV28; 12 bases agree with TRBD1. V lost 8 bases and J lost 3; bases outside the gene matches: 18. The V gene's germline CDR1 is MDHEN and CDR2 SYDVKM. The length of the CDR3 is 19 residues. This CDR3 is CASLTVGQGARTRTDTQYF. CDR3 sequence (DNA): TGTGCCAGCCTAACCGTGGGACAGGGGGCGCGGACGCGGACAGATACGCAGTATTTT.

This chain links TRBV7-6 with TRBJ2-3, with 9 bases matching TRBD1. Germline CDR1 reads SGHVS; CDR2 reads FNYEAQ. This CDR3 spans 17 amino acids. The V segment lost 5 bases and the J segment 1 base; nucleotides outside the gene matches: 10. CDR3 in DNA: TGTGCCAGCAGCCATCCCGGGACAGGGCCTGGCACAGATACGCAGTATTTT. Protein sequence: CASSHPGTGPGTDTQYF.

The gene calls are TRBV10-3 and TRBJ2-5; 8 bases map to TRBD2. V shed 4 bases, J shed 4 bases, and the junction held 8 bases outside the gene matches. Germline CDR1 reads ENHRY; CDR2 reads SYGVKD. This CDR3 is 15 amino acids long. In nucleotides, the CDR3 is TGTGCCATCAGTGCCGGGACTAGTAGTGGAGAGACCCAGTACTTC. The encoded protein is CAISAGTSSGETQYF.

This rearrangement joins TRBV4-2 to TRBJ1-2; no reliable D call. CDR3 length: 15 amino acids. Germline values: CDR1 LGHNA, CDR2 YNFKEQ. The V end was cut by 0 bases, the J end by 2 bases, with 10 bases between. Here the CDR3 reads CASSQDLGQNYGYTF. The CDR3 coding sequence is TGTGCCAGCAGCCAAGATCTGGGCCAGAACTATGGCTACACCTTC.

The rearrangement links TRBV7-6 to TRBJ1-1; D perhaps matches TRBD1 (5 bases). The CDR3 spans 15 residues. From germline, CDR1 is SGHVS and CDR2 FNYEAQ. Trimming took off 2 bases at V and 5 bases at J, with 15 bases between the two ends. CDR3 sequence (DNA): TGTGCCAGCAGCTTATTGCGGCAGGGTAGTACTGAAGCTTTCTTT. This gives the protein CASSLLRQGSTEAFF.

The rearrangement uses TRBV10-3 and TRBJ2-1; 15 nucleotides match TRBD2. V dropped 8 bases and J dropped 8; count of bases not matched to a gene: 4. This CDR3 spans 14 amino acids. Germline values: CDR1 ENHRY, CDR2 SYGVKD. The CDR3 loop is CAIGTSGGSDEQFF. The CDR3 DNA reads as TGTGCCATCGGGACTAGCGGGGGGAGTGATGAGCAGTTCTTC.

The rearrangement uses TRBV5-1 and TRBJ1-1; 7 bases line up with TRBD1. V lost 4 bases, J lost 1 base, and 7 bases stayed unmatched. The V gene's germline CDR1 is SGHRS and CDR2 YFSETQ. This CDR3 comprises 15 residues. The CDR3 DNA is TGCGCCAGCAGCCTCGGGTCAGGGGGGAACACTGAAGCTTTCTTT. Translated: CASSLGSGGNTEAFF.

J is TRBJ2-1 and V is TRBV25-1, with D possibly TRBD1 on 6 matching bases. There are 13 residues in the CDR3. V was cut by 4 bases and J by 11 bases, with 15 bases left in between. Germline V gives CDR1 MGHDK, CDR2 SYGVNS. The CDR3: CASSGSGTSKQFF. The CDR3 nucleotides read TGTGCCAGCAGTGGATCCGGGACAAGTAAGCAGTTCTTC.

CDR3 DNA: TGTGCCAGCAGCGTAGCGGGGAGGGGGGAAGCTTTCTTT. Translating gives CASSVAGRGEAFF. The gene calls are TRBV9 and TRBJ1-1; a possible D gene is TRBD1 (6 bases). Trimming removed 0 bases from V and 8 bases from J, with 11 bases in between. Looked up from germline, CDR1 is SGDLS and CDR2 is YYNGEE. CDR3 length equals 13 residues.

The gene calls are TRBV2 and TRBJ1-6; tentatively, D is TRBD1 (6 bases). The CDR3 totals 14 residues. Germline V gives CDR1 SNHLY, CDR2 FYNNEI. V gave up 7 bases and J gave up 7 bases, with 14 bases separating them. CDR3 coding DNA: TGTGCCAGCAAGGTCTGGACAGAGAATTCACCCCTCCACTTT. It encodes CASKVWTENSPLHF.

This chain joins TRBV5-4 and TRBJ1-1; D gene ambiguous. V was cut by 0 bases and J by 2 bases, with 14 bases left in between. The CDR3 is 16 residues long. Germline CDR1 reads SGHNT; CDR2 reads YYREEE (reference sequence). CDR3 loop: CASSLGDTRPNTEAFF. In nucleotides, the CDR3 is TGTGCCAGCAGCTTGGGAGACACCCGACCCAACACTGAAGCTTTCTTT. Looking up the rest from reference TRBV5-4 and TRBJ1-1 gives the full variable domain: ETGVTQSPTHLIKTRGQQVTLRCSSQSGHNTVSWYQQALGQGPQFIFQYYREEENGRGNFPPRFSGLQFPNYSSELNVNALELDDSALYLCASSLGDTRPNTEAFFGQGTRLTVV.

The chain employs TRBV2 and TRBJ1-1; D not resolved. The CDR3 contains 14 residues. The germline V gene encodes CDR1 SNHLY and CDR2 FYNNEI. V gave up 3 bases and J gave up 1 base, with 9 bases separating them. CDR3 sequence reads: CASSETSPNTEAFF. Here the CDR3 DNA reads TGTGCCAGCAGTGAGACAAGTCCGAACACTGAAGCTTTCTTT. Combining the CDR3 with reference TRBV2 and TRBJ1-1 gives the whole variable domain EPEVTQTPSHQVTQMGQEVILRCVPISNHLYFYWYRQILGQKVEFLVSFYNNEISEKSEIFDDQFSVERPDGSNFTLKIRSTKLEDSAMYFCASSETSPNTEAFFGQGTRLTVV.

The chain links TRBV6-6 to TRBJ1-5; D is unclear. The CDR3 is made up of 14 amino acids. Germline CDR1 reads MNHNY; CDR2 reads SVGAGI (reference sequence). V lost 5 bases and J lost 2, with 10 bases in between. Here the CDR3 reads CASSRSSGNQPQHF. The CDR3 DNA sequence: TGTGCCAGCAGTCGGAGCAGCGGCAATCAGCCCCAGCATTTT.

The V call is TRBV5-1, the J call TRBJ2-2; tentatively, D is TRBD2 (6 bases). This CDR3 spans 16 amino acids. Germline assignment: CDR1 SGHRS and CDR2 YFSETQ. V was pared by 0 bases and J by 1 base, with 10 bases between. The CDR3 loop reads CASSLVGGRNTGELFF. The CDR3 nucleotides are TGCGCCAGCAGCTTGGTTGGAGGGAGGAACACCGGGGAGCTGTTTTTT.

The V call is TRBV6-5, the J call TRBJ1-6; a weak D match, TRBD1 (6 bases). The CDR3 sequence is 15 residues long. V shed 2 bases and J shed 9 bases, with 14 bases lying between them. The germline gives CDR1 MNHEY, CDR2 SVGAGI. CDR3 DNA: TGTGCCAGCAGTTACGTGACAGGAGTCGGTTCACCCCTCCACTTT. As protein: CASSYVTGVGSPLHF.

The chain recombines TRBV11-2 with TRBJ1-4, with TRBD1 as a possible D gene (5 bases). The germline CDR1 and CDR2 sequences are SGHAT and FQNNGV. This CDR3 has 14 amino acids. V shed 3 bases and J shed 5 bases, with 10 bases lying between them. CDR3 amino acids: CASSFGHQNEKLFF. Here the CDR3 DNA reads TGTGCCAGCAGCTTTGGACACCAGAATGAAAAACTGTTTTTT.

The chain links TRBV15 to TRBJ2-1; a possible D gene is TRBD2 (6 bases). Trimming shortened V by 5 bases and J by 0 bases, and 23 bases separated the two germline ends. Germline V lookup: CDR1 LNHNV, CDR2 YYDKDF (reference sequence). The CDR3 runs 19 residues. Written as DNA, the CDR3 is TGTGCCACCAGCGGCTCGGGACTTTTCGGTACATACTCCTACAATGAGCAGTTCTTC. Its translation: CATSGSGLFGTYSYNEQFF.

The chain recombines TRBV19 with TRBJ2-1; 8 bases align to TRBD1. CDR1 is LNHDA, CDR2 SQIVND, per germline (reference sequence). The V gene end was trimmed by 4 bases and the J gene end by 9 bases; junction bases not matched to a gene: 5. CDR3 length: 13 residues. CDR3 region: CASSTAGGGEQFF. CDR3 nucleotide sequence: TGTGCCAGTAGTACGGCAGGGGGCGGTGAGCAGTTCTTC.

The chain links TRBV5-4 to TRBJ1-2; the D gene is possibly TRBD1 (5 bases). The CDR3 has 14 residues. Germline V gene sequence: CDR1 SGHNT, CDR2 YYREEE (reference sequence). V lost 5 bases to trimming and J lost 4 bases, with 15 bases between them. The CDR3 sequence is CASRIETAGYGYTF. CDR3 nucleotide sequence: TGTGCCAGCAGGATTGAGACAGCCGGCTATGGCTACACCTTC.

This clone came up a few times. This sequence joins TRBV7-9 and TRBJ1-2, with D maybe TRBD1 (6 bases). CDR3 length equals 15 residues. The germline V gene has CDR1 SEHNR and CDR2 FQNEAQ (reference sequence). Trimming pared 3 bases from V and 5 bases from J, leaving 16 bases between. The CDR3 is CASSFSQGYKYGYTF. The CDR3 DNA is TGTGCCAGCAGCTTTTCCCAGGGGTACAAGTATGGCTACACCTTC.

This CDR3 reads CASRAGYTEAFF. Written as DNA, the CDR3 is TGTGCCAGCAGGGCAGGTTACACTGAAGCTTTCTTT. The gene calls are TRBV12-3 or TRBV12-4 and TRBJ1-1; D call uncertain. The CDR3 totals 12 residues. Between the trimmed V and J ends, which lost 6 bases and 3 bases, there was a span of 8 bases.

This clone occurred a few times. The chain uses TRBV6-6 and TRBJ2-5; 8 nucleotides align to TRBD1. Trimming removed 2 bases from V and 7 bases from J; junction bases left unmatched: 6. Germline CDR1 reads MNHNY; CDR2 reads SVGAGI (reference sequence). The CDR3 spans 14 residues. The CDR3: CASSYRQGIGTQYF. The CDR3 DNA sequence: TGTGCCAGCAGTTACAGACAGGGGATAGGGACCCAGTACTTC.

Only one count was recorded for this clone. The chain joins TRBV6-5 to TRBJ2-6, with D unclear. The CDR3 has 14 amino acids. Germline V gives CDR1 MNHEY, CDR2 SVGAGI. V was trimmed by 5 bases and J by 0 bases, leaving 5 bases between them. CDR3 bases: TGTGCCAGCAGTACAGACTCTGGGGCCAACGTCCTGACTTTC. This gives the protein CASSTDSGANVLTF.

The rearrangement links TRBV6-4 to TRBJ1-6; a weak D match, TRBD1 (6 bases). The germline CDR1 and CDR2 sequences are MRHNA and SNTAGT. The CDR3 totals 14 residues. V shed 0 bases and J shed 10 bases, with 10 bases lying between them. The CDR3 loop reads CASSDSSRGSPLHF. In nucleotides, the CDR3 is TGTGCCAGCAGTGACTCCAGCAGGGGATCACCCCTCCACTTT.

This clone was seen once. The chain employs TRBV30 and TRBJ1-5; tentative D call: TRBD1 (5 bases). The V end lost 2 bases, the J end lost 4 bases, and 9 bases lay between the germline ends. CDR1 GTSNPN and CDR2 SVGIG come from the germline V gene (reference sequence). The CDR3 is 13 residues long. The CDR3 here is CAWSNQGNQPQHF. CDR3 in DNA: TGTGCCTGGAGTAACCAGGGAAATCAGCCCCAGCATTTT.